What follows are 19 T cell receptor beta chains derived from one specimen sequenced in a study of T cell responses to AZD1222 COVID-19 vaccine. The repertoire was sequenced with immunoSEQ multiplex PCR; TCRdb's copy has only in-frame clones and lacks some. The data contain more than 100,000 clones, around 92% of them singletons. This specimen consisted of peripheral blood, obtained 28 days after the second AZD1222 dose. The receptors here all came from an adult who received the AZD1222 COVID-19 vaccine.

The CDR3 here is CASSLRTNGASTDTQYF. The CDR3 nucleotides are TGCGCCAGCAGCCTGAGGACTAACGGGGCTAGCACAGATACGCAGTATTTT. The V call is TRBV5-1, the J call TRBJ2-3, with D possibly TRBD2 on 6 matching bases. The germline V gene has CDR1 SGHRS and CDR2 YFSETQ. CDR3 length: 17 amino acids. The V and J ends lost 4 bases and 0 bases respectively, with 18 bases between them.

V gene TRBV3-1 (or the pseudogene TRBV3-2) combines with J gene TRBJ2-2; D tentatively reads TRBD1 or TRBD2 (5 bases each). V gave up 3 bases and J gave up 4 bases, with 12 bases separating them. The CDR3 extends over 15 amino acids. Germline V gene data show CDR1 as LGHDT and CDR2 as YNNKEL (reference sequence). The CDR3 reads CASSHFARGTGELFF. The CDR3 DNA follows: TGTGCCAGCAGCCACTTTGCGAGGGGCACCGGGGAGCTGTTTTTT.

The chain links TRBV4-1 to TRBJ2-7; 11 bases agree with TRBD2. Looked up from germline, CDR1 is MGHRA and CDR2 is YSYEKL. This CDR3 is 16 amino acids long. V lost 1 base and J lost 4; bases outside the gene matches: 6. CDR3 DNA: TGCGCCAGCAGCCAAGCCGGGACTAGCGGAGATTACGAGCAGTACTTC. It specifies CASSQAGTSGDYEQYF.

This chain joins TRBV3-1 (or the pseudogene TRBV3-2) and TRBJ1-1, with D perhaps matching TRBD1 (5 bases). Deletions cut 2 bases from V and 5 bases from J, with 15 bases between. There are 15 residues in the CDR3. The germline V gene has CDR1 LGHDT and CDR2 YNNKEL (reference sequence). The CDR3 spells CASSQRRRGRTEAFF. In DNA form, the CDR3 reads TGTGCCAGCAGCCAAAGGCGGAGGGGCAGGACTGAAGCTTTCTTT.

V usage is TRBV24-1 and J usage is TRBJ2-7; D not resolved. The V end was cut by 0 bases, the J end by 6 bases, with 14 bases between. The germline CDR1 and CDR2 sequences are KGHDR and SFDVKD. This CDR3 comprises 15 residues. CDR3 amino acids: CATSDLVQSRFEQYF. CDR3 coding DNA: TGTGCCACCAGTGATTTGGTCCAGTCGAGGTTCGAGCAGTACTTC.

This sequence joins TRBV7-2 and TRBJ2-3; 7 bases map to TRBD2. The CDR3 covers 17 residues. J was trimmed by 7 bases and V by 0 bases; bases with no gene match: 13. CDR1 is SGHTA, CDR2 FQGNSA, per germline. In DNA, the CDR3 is TGTGCCAGCAGCTTAGCAGCAGCTAGCGGTGGTCGGAATACGCAGTATTTT. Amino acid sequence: CASSLAAASGGRNTQYF.

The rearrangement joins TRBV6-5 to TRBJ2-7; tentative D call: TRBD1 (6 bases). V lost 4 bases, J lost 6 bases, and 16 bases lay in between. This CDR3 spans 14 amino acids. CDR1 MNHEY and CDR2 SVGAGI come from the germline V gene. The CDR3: CASSSLTGLVEQYF. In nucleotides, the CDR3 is TGTGCCAGCAGTTCCCTAACAGGGTTGGTCGAGCAGTACTTC.

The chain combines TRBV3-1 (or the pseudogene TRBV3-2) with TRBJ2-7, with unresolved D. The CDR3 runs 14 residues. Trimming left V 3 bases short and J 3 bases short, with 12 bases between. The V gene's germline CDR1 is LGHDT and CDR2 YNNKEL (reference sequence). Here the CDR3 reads CASSQGKTFYEQYF. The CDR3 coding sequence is TGTGCCAGCAGCCAGGGAAAAACCTTCTACGAGCAGTACTTC.

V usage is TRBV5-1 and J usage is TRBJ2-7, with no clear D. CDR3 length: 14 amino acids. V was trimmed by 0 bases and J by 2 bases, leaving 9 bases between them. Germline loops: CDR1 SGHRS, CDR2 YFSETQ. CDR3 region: CASSLAPPPYEQYF. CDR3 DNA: TGCGCCAGCAGCTTGGCTCCTCCTCCCTACGAGCAGTACTTC.

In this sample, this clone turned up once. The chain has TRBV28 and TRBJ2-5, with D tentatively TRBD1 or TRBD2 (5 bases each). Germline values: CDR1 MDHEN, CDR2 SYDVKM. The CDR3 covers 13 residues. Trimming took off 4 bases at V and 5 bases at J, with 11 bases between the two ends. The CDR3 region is CASSYGARETQYF. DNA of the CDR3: TGTGCCAGCAGTTACGGGGCTAGGGAGACCCAGTACTTC.

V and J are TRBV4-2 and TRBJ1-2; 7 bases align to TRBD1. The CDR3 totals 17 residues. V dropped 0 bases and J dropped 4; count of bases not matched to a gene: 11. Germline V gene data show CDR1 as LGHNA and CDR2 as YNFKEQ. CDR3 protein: CASSQDRILQGRYGYTF. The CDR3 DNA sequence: TGTGCCAGCAGCCAAGATCGAATTTTACAGGGGCGCTATGGCTACACCTTC.

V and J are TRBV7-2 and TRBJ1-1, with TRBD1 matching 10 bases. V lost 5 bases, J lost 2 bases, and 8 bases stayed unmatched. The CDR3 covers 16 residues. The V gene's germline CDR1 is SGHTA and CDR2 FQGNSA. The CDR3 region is CASSRRDRGQNTEAFF. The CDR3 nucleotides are TGTGCCAGCAGCCGCCGGGACAGGGGACAAAACACTGAAGCTTTCTTT. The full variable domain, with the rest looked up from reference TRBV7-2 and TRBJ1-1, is GAGVSQSPSNKVTEKGKDVELRCDPISGHTALYWYRQSLGQGLEFLIYFQGNSAPDKSGLPSDRFSAERTGGSVSTLTIQRTQQEDSAVYLCASSRRDRGQNTEAFFGQGTRLTVV.

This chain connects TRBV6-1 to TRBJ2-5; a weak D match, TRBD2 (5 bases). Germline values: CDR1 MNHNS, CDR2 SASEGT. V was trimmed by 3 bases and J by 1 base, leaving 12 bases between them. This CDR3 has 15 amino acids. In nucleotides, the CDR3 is TGTGCCAGCAGTGATAGAGGGTATAGCCAAGAGACCCAGTACTTC. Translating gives CASSDRGYSQETQYF.

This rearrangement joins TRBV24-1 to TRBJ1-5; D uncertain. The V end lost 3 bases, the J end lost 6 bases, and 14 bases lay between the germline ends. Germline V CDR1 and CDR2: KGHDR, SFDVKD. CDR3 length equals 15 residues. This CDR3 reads CATSDGRLQSQPQHF. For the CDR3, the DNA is TGTGCCACCAGTGATGGCAGGTTGCAGAGTCAGCCCCAGCATTTT.

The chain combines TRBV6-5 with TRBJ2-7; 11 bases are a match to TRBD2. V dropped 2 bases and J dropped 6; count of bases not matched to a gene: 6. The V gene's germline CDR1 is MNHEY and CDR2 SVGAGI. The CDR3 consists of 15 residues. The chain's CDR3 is CASSYLTSGRGEQYF. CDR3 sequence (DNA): TGTGCCAGCAGTTACCTTACTAGCGGGAGAGGCGAGCAGTACTTC.

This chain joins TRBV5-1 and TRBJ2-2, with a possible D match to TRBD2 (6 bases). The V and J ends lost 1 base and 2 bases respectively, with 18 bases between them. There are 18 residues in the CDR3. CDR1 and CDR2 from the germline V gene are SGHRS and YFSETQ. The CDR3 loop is CASSLNFGGIGNTGELFF. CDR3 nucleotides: TGCGCCAGCAGCTTGAATTTCGGGGGAATCGGTAACACCGGGGAGCTGTTTTTT. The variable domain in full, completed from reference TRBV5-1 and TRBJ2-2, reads KAGVTQTPRYLIKTRGQQVTLSCSPISGHRSVSWYQQTPGQGLQFLFEYFSETQRNKGNFPGRFSGRQFSNSRSEMNVSTLELGDSALYLCASSLNFGGIGNTGELFFGEGSRLTVL.

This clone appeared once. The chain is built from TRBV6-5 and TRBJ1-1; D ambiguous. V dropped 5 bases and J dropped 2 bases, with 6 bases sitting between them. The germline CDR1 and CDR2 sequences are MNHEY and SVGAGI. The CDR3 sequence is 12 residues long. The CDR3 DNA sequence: TGTGCCAGCAGTAAGACCAACACTGAAGCTTTCTTT. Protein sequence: CASSKTNTEAFF.

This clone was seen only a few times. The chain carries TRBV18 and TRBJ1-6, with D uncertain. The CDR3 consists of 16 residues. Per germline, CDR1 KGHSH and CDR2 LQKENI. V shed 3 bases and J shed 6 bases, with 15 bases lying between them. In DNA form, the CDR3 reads TGTGCCAGCTCACCGTTACAGCAGATCGTTAATTCACCCCTCCACTTT. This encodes CASSPLQQIVNSPLHF.

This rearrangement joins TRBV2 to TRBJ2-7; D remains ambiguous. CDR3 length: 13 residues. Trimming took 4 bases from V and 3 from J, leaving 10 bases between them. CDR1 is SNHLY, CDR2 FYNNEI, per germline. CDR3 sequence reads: CASSVLGYYEQYF. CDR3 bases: TGTGCCAGCAGTGTGTTGGGGTACTACGAGCAGTACTTC. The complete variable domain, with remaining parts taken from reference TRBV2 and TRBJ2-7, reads EPEVTQTPSHQVTQMGQEVILRCVPISNHLYFYWYRQILGQKVEFLVSFYNNEISEKSEIFDDQFSVERPDGSNFTLKIRSTKLEDSAMYFCASSVLGYYEQYFGPGTRLTVT.